What follows are 7 T cell receptor beta chains derived from one specimen sequenced in a study of radiation and T cells in renal cell carcinoma. The sample's time point: blood 4 weeks post-SBRT, at nephrectomy. Noted treatment: 15 Gy SBRT to primary tumor, nephrectomy 4 weeks later. Profiled with immunoSEQ multiplex PCR; TCRdb holds only in-frame clones, not every one. The repertoire holds around 64,000 clones, with roughly 80% as singletons. This sample comprised blood, obtained from a patient whose treatment included radiotherapy and nephrectomy. The receptors were gathered from a man aged 55 to 70 with renal cell carcinoma.

The V call is TRBV19, the J call TRBJ2-3, with 8 bases identical to TRBD1. The CDR3 consists of 15 residues. J gave up 4 bases and V 5 bases, and 8 bases lay outside the gene matches. CDR1 LNHDA and CDR2 SQIVND come from the germline V gene (reference sequence). The CDR3 bases are TGTGCCAGTAGTCTCGGACAGGGACAAGCAGATACGCAGTATTTT. It codes for CASSLGQGQADTQYF.

This chain connects TRBV29-1 to TRBJ2-1; TRBD2 matches at 9 bases. From germline, CDR1 is SQVTM and CDR2 ANQGSEA. Germline trimming cut 1 base from V and 10 bases from J; bases unmatched to any gene: 11. The CDR3 sequence is 15 residues long. The CDR3 DNA reads TGCAGCGTTGAAGCTGGTGGTAGCGGGGGAGGGGAGCAGTTCTTC. Amino acids: CSVEAGGSGGGEQFF.

The chain couples TRBV7-9 to TRBJ1-4, with D unclear. This CDR3 has 14 amino acids. The germline V gene has CDR1 SEHNR and CDR2 FQNEAQ (reference sequence). V shed 1 base and J shed 6 bases, with 9 bases lying between them. CDR3 sequence reads: CASSLVREDEKLFF. CDR3 DNA: TGTGCCAGCAGCTTAGTGAGGGAGGATGAAAAACTGTTTTTT.

This CDR3 is CASSQGLINTGELFF. In DNA, the CDR3 is TGCGCCAGCAGCCAAGGACTGATTAACACCGGGGAGCTGTTTTTT. The chain carries TRBV4-1 and TRBJ2-2; D ambiguous. Germline CDR1 is MGHRA and CDR2 is YSYEKL. V lost 1 base and J lost 2, with 8 bases in between. This CDR3 comprises 15 residues.

This clone was seen a handful of times. The rearrangement joins TRBV10-1 to TRBJ2-7; no firm D call. Trimming left V 0 bases short and J 7 bases short, with 10 bases between. The CDR3 totals 13 residues. Germline V gene sequence: CDR1 WNHNN, CDR2 SYGVQD (reference sequence). The CDR3 region is CASSESSGLEQYF. The CDR3 coding sequence is TGCGCCAGCAGTGAGTCGAGTGGGTTGGAGCAGTACTTC.

This chain links TRBV15 with TRBJ2-5; D tentatively reads TRBD1 or TRBD2 (5 bases each). The CDR3 extends over 16 amino acids. The V end lost 3 bases, the J end lost 1 base, and 15 bases lay between the germline ends. In germline, CDR1 is LNHNV, CDR2 YYDKDF (reference sequence). The CDR3 region is CATSRYQGGGQETQYF. CDR3 coding DNA: TGTGCCACCAGCAGGTACCAAGGTGGGGGCCAAGAGACCCAGTACTTC.

The chain links TRBV6-5 to TRBJ2-7, with 10 bases identical to TRBD1. The CDR3 consists of 14 residues. Germline loops: CDR1 MNHEY, CDR2 SVGAGI. V lost 5 bases to trimming and J lost 5 bases; unmatched junction nucleotides: 6. The CDR3 loop reads CASSKTGGINEQYF. The CDR3 region has the DNA TGTGCCAGCAGTAAGACAGGGGGCATCAACGAGCAGTACTTC.